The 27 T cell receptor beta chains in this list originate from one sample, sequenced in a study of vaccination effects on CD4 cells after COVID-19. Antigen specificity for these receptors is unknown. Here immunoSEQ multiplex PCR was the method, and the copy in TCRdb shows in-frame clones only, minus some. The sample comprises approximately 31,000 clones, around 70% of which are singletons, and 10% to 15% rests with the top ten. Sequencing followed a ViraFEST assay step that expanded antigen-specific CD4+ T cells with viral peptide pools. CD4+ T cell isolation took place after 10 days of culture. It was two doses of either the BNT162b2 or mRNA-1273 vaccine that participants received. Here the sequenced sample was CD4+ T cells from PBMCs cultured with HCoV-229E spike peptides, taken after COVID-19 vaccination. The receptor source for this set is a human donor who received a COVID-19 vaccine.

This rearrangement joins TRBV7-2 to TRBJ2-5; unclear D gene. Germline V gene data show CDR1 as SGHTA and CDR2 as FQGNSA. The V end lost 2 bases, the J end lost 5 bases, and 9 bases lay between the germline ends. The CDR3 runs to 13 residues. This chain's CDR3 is CASSLTTLETQYF. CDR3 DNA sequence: TGTGCCAGCAGCTTAACCACATTGGAGACCCAGTACTTC.

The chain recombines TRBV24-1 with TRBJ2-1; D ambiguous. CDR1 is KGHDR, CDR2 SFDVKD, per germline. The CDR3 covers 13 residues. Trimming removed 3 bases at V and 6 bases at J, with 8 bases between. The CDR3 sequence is CATSDAHANEQFF. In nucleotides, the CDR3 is TGTGCCACCAGTGATGCCCACGCCAATGAGCAGTTCTTC.

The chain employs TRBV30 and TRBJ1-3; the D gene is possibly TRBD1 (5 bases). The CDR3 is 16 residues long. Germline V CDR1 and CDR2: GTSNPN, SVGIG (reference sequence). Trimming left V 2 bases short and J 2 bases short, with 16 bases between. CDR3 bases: TGTGCCTGGAGTTTTAGTCGGACAAATACTGGAAACACCATATATTTT. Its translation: CAWSFSRTNTGNTIYF.

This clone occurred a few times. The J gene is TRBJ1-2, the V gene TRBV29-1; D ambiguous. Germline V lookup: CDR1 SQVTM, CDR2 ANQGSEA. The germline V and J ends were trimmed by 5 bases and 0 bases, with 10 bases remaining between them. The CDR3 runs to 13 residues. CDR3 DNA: TGCAGCGTTACGGCAGCCTCTAACTATGGCTACACCTTC. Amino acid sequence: CSVTAASNYGYTF.

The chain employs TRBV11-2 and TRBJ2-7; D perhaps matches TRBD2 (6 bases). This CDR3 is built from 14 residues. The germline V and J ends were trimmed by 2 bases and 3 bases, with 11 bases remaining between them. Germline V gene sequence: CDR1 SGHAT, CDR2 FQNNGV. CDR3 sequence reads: CASSLTPSVYEQYF. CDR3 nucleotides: TGTGCCAGCAGCTTAACACCTAGCGTCTACGAGCAGTACTTC.

The CDR3 here is CASSPLSEGYGYTF. In DNA, the CDR3 is TGTGCCAGCAGTCCCCTGTCCGAAGGTTATGGCTACACCTTC. The chain combines TRBV3-1 (or the pseudogene TRBV3-2) with TRBJ1-2; no definite D call. V was pared by 6 bases and J by 5 bases, with 16 bases between. CDR1 LGHDT and CDR2 YNNKEL come from the germline V gene (reference sequence). The CDR3 is made up of 14 amino acids.

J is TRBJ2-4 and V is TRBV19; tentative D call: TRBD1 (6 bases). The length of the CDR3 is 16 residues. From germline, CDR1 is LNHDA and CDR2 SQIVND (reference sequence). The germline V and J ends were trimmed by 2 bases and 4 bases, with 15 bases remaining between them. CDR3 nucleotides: TGTGCCAGTAGTATAACCCAGGGGAGAGCGAAAAACATTCAGTACTTC. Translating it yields CASSITQGRAKNIQYF.

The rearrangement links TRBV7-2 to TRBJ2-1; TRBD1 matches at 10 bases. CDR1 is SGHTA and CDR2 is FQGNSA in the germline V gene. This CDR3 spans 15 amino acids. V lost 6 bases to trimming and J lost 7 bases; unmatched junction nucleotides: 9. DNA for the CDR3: TGTGCCAGCAGGGGACAGGGGTGGACTCAGAATGAGCAGTTCTTC. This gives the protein CASRGQGWTQNEQFF.

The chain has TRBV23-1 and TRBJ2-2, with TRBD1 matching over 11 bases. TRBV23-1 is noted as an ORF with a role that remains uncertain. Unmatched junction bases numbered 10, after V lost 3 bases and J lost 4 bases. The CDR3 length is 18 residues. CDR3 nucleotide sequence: TGCGCCAGCAGTCATCTTCTCCCGGGACAGGGGGGCACCGGGGAGCTGTTTTTT. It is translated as CASSHLLPGQGGTGELFF.

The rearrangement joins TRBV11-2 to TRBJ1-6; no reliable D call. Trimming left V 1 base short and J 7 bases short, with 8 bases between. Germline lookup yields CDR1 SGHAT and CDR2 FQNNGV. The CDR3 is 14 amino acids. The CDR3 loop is CASSLVHSNSPLHF. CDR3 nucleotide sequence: TGTGCCAGCAGCTTAGTTCACTCGAATTCACCCCTCCACTTT. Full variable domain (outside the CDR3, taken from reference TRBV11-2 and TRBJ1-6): EAGVAQSPRYKIIEKRQSVAFWCNPISGHATLYWYQQILGQGPKLLIQFQNNGVVDDSQLPKDRFSAERLKGVDSTLKIQPAKLEDSAVYLCASSLVHSNSPLHFGNGTRLTVT.

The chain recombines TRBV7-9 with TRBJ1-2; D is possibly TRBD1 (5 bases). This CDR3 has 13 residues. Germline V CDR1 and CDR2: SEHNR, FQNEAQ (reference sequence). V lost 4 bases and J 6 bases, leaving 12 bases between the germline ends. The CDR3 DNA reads TGTGCCAGCAGCTCCCGTCTGGGGGATGGCTACACCTTC. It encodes CASSSRLGDGYTF.

The CDR3 DNA follows: TGTGCCAGCAGTTATGAGTCTAGCGGACTCAATGAGCAGTTCTTC. It is translated as CASSYESSGLNEQFF. The chain carries TRBV6-5 and TRBJ2-1; the match to TRBD2 covers 7 bases. This CDR3 is built from 15 residues. J gave up 6 bases and V 3 bases, and 8 bases lay outside the gene matches. Germline CDR1 reads MNHEY; CDR2 reads SVGAGI.

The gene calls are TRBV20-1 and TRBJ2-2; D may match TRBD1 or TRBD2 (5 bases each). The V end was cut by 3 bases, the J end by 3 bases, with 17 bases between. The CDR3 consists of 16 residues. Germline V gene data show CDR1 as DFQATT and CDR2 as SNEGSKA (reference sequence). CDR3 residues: CSASQGTGGYTGELFF. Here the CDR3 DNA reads TGCAGTGCTAGTCAAGGGACGGGCGGGTACACCGGGGAGCTGTTTTTT.

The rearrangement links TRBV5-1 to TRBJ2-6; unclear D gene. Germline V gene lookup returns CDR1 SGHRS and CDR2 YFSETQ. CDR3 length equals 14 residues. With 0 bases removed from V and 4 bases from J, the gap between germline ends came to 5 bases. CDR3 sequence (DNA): TGCGCCAGCAGCTTGGCTGTGGGGGCCAACGTCCTGACTTTC. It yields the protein CASSLAVGANVLTF.

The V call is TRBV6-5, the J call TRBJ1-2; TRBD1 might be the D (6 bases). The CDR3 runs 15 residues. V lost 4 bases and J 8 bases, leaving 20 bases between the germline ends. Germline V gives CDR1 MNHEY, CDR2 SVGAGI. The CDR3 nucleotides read TGTGCCAGCAGTTGGAGGGAAAAAAGGGGGGAGGGCTACACCTTC. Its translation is CASSWREKRGEGYTF.

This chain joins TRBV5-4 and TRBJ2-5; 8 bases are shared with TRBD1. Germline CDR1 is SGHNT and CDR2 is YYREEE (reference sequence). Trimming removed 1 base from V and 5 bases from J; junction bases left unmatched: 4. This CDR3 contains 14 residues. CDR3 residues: CASSLQGAEETQYF. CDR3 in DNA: TGTGCCAGCAGCTTGCAGGGGGCAGAGGAGACCCAGTACTTC.

CDR3: CASTPYSLGYEQYF. The CDR3 nucleotides are TGTGCCAGCACTCCATACTCTCTTGGGTACGAGCAGTACTTC. The V and J genes are TRBV6-5 and TRBJ2-7, with no clear D. Trimming left V 7 bases short and J 4 bases short, with 17 bases between. The CDR3 contains 14 residues. CDR1 and CDR2 from the germline V gene are MNHEY and SVGAGI.

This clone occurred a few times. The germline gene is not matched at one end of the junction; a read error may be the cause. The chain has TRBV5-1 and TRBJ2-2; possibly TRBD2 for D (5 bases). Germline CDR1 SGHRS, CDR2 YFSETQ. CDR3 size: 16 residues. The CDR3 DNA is TGCGCCAGCAACTTGGGTGGCGGCACTAGATCCGGGGAGCTGTTTTTT. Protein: CASNLGGGTRSGELFF.

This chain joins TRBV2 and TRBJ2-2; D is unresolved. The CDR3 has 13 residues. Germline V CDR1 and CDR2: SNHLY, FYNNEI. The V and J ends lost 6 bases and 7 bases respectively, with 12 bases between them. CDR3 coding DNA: TGTGCCAGCAGCCAGAACAACCGCGGGGAGCTGTTTTTT. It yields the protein CASSQNNRGELFF. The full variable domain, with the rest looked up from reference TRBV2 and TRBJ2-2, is EPEVTQTPSHQVTQMGQEVILRCVPISNHLYFYWYRQILGQKVEFLVSFYNNEISEKSEIFDDQFSVERPDGSNFTLKIRSTKLEDSAMYFCASSQNNRGELFFGEGSRLTVL.

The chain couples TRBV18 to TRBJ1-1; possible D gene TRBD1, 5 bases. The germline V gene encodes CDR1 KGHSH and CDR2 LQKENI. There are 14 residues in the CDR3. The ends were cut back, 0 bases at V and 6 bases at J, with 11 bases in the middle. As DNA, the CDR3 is TGTGCCAGCTCACCACCGGGGGGGTACTCTGAAGCTTTCTTT. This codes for CASSPPGGYSEAFF.

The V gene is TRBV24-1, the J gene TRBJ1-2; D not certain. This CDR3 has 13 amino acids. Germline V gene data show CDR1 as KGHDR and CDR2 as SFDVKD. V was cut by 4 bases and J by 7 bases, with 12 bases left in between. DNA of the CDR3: TGTGCCACCAGTGACCTCAGGTCTAGTGGCTACACCTTC. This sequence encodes CATSDLRSSGYTF.

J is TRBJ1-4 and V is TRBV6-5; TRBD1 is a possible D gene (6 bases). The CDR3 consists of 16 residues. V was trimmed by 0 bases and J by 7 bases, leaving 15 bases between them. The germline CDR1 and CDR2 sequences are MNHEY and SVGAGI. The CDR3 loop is CASSYSPVQGGEKLFF. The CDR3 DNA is TGTGCCAGCAGTTACTCGCCCGTACAGGGTGGTGAAAAACTGTTTTTT.

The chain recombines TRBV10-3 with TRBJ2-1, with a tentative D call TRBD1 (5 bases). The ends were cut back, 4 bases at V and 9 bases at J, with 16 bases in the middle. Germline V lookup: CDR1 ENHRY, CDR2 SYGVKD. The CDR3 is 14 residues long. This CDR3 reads CAISGAPGWGEQFF. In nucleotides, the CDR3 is TGTGCCATCAGTGGGGCACCAGGGTGGGGTGAGCAGTTCTTC.

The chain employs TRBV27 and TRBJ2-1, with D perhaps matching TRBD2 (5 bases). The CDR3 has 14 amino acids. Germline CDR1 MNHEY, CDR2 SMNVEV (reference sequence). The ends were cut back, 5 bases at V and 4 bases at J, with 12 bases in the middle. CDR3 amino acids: CASSHRRQYNEQFF. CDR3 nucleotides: TGTGCCAGCAGTCACCGGAGGCAATACAATGAGCAGTTCTTC.

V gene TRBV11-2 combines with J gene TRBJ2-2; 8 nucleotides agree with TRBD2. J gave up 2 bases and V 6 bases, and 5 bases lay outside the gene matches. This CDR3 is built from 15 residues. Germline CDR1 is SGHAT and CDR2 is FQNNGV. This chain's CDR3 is CASRNSGTNTGELFF. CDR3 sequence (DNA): TGTGCCAGCAGGAATAGCGGGACTAACACCGGGGAGCTGTTTTTT.

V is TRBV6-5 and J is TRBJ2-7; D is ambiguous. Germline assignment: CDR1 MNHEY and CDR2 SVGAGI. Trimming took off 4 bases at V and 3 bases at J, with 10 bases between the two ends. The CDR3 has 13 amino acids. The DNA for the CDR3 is TGTGCCAGCAGTTTCGACGGCTTCTACGAGCAGTACTTC. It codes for CASSFDGFYEQYF.

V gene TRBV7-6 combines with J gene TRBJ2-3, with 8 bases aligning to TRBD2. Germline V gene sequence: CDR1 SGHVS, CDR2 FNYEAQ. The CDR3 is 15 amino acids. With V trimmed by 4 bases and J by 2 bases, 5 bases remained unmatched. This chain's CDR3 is CASSWRGVNTDTQYF. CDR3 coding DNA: TGTGCCAGCAGCTGGCGGGGGGTTAACACAGATACGCAGTATTTT.